This T cell receptor (beta chain) was documented in a study of siplizumab effects on memory and regulatory T cells. Study findings and constraints: Assignment to unstimulated subsets succeeded for only a minor fraction of the alloreactive clones. Phenotypic classification as naive or memory proved unattainable for roughly 75-97% of proliferating CD4+ or CD8+ clones.

The CDR3 contains 15 residues. Trimming cost V 2 bases and J 0 bases; bases outside gene matches: 2. The V gene's germline CDR1 is SGHNT and CDR2 YYREEE (reference sequence). Measured with immunoSEQ multiplex PCR; TCRdb has only the in-frame clones, and not every one. The data show tens of thousands of clones, 90% to 95% seen once. Notes on this clone: The antigen is not known.

Sequenced: non-Treg CD4+ T cells sorted from blood. The rearrangement joins TRBV5-4 to TRBJ2-3; TRBD2 matches at 8 bases. This receptor was obtained from a human donor in good health. The CDR3 protein is CASSFGGGSTDTQYF. The CDR3 DNA reads as TGTGCCAGCAGCTTCGGCGGGGGGAGCACAGATACGCAGTATTTT.